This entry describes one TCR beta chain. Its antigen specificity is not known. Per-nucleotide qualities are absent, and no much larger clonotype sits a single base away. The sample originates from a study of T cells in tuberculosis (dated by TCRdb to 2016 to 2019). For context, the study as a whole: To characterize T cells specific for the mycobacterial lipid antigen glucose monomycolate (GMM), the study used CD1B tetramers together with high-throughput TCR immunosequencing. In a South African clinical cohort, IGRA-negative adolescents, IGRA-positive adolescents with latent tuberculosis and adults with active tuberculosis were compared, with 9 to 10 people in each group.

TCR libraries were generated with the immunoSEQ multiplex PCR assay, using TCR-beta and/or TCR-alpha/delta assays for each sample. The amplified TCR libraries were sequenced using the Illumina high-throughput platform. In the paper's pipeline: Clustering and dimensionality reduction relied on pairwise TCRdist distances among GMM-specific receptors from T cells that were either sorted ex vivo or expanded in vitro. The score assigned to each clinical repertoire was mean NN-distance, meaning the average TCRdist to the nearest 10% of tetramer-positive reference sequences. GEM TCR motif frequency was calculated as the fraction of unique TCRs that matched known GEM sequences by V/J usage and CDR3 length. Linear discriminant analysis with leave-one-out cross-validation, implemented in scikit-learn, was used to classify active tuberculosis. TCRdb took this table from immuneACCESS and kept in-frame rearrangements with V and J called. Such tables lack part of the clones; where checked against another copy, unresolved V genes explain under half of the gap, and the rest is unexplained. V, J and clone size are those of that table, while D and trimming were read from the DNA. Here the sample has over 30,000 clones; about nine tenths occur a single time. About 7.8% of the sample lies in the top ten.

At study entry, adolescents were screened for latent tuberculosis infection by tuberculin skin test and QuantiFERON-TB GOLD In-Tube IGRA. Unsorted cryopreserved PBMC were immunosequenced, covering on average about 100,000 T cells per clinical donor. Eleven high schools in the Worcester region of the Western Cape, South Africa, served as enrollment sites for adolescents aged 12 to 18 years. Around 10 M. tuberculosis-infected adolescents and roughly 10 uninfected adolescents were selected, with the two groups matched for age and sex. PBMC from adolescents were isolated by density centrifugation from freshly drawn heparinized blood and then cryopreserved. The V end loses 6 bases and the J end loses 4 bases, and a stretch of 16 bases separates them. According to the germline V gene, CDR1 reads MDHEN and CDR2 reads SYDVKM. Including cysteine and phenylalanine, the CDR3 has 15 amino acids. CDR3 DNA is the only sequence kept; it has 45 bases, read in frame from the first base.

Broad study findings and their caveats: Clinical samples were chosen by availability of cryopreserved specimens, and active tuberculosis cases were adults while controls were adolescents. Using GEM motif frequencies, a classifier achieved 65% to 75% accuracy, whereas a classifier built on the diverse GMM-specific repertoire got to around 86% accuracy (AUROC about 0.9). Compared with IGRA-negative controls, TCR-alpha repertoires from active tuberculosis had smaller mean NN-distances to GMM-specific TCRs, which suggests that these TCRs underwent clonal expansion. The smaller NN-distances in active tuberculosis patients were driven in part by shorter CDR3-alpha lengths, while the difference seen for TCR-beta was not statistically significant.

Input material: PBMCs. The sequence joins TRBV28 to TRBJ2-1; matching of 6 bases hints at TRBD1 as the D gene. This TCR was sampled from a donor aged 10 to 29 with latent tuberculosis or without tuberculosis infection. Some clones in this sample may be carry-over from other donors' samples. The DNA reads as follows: TGTGCCAGCAGATCTGACAGGTTGTTGTACAATGAGCAGTTCTTC. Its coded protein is CASRSDRLLYNEQFF.